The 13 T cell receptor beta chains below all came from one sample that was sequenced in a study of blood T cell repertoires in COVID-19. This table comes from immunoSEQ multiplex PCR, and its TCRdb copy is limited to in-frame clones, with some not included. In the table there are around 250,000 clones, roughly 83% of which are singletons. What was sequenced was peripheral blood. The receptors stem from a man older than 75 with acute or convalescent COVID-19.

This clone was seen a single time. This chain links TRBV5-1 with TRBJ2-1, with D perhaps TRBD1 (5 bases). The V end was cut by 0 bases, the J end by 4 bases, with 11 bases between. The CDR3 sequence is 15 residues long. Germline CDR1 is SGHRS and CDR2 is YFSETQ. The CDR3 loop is CASSLGAGPYNEQFF. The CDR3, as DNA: TGCGCCAGCAGCTTGGGGGCAGGGCCATACAATGAGCAGTTCTTC.

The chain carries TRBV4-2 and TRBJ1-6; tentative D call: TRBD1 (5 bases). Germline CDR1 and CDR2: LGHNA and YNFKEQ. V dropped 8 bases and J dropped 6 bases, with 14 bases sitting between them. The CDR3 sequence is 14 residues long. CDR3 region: CASSDSVVNSPLHF. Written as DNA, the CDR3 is TGTGCCAGCTCAGACAGTGTAGTTAATTCACCCCTCCACTTT.

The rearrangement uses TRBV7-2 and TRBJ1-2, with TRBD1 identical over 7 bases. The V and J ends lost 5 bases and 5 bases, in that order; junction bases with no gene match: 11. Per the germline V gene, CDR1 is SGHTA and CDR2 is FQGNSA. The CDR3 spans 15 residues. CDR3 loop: CASSPLDRRQYGYTF. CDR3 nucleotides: TGTGCCAGCAGCCCTTTGGACAGGCGACAATATGGCTACACCTTC.

In DNA, the CDR3 is TGTGCCAGCAGCGTCAATCCGGGACAGGGGAATGAAAAACTGTTTTTT. Residues: CASSVNPGQGNEKLFF. V is TRBV9 and J is TRBJ1-4, with 10 bases aligning to TRBD1. There are 16 residues in the CDR3. V trimming: 2 bases; J trimming: 5 bases; junction bases outside the gene matches: 6. Germline lookup yields CDR1 SGDLS and CDR2 YYNGEE.

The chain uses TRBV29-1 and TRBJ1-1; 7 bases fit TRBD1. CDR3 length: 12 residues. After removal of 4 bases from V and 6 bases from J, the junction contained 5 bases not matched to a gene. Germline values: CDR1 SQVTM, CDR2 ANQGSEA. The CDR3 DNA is TGCAGCGTTGTTAGACAGGGAGCTGAAGCTTTCTTT. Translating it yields CSVVRQGAEAFF.

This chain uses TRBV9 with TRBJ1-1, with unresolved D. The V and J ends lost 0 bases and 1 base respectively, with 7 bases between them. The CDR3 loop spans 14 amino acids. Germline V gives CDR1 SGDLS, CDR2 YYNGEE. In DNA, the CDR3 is TGTGCCAGCAGCGTAGCTCAGTCGAACACTGAAGCTTTCTTT. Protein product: CASSVAQSNTEAFF. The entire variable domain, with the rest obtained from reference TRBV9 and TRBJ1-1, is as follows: DSGVTQTPKHLITATGQRVTLRCSPRSGDLSVYWYQQSLDQGLQFLIQYYNGEERAKGNILERFSAQQFPDLHSELNLSSLELGDSALYFCASSVAQSNTEAFFGQGTRLTVV.

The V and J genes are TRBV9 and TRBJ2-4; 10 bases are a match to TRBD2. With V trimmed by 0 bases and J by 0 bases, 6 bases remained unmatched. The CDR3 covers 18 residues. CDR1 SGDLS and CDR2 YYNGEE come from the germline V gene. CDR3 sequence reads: CASSVEGTSALAKNIQYF. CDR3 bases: TGTGCCAGCAGCGTAGAGGGGACTAGCGCCTTAGCCAAAAACATTCAGTACTTC.

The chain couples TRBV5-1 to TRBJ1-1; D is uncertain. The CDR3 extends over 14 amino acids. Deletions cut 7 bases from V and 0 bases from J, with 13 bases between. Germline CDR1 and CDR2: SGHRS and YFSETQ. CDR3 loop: CASGSGLMNTEAFF. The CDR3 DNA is TGCGCCAGCGGCAGTGGGCTGATGAACACTGAAGCTTTCTTT.

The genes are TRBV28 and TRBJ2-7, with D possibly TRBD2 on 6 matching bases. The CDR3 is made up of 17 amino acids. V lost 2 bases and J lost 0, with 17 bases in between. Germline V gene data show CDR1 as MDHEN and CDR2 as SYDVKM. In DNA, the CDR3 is TGTGCCAGCAGTTTACCCTGGGACTCACGGAGCTCCTACGAGCAGTACTTC. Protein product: CASSLPWDSRSSYEQYF.

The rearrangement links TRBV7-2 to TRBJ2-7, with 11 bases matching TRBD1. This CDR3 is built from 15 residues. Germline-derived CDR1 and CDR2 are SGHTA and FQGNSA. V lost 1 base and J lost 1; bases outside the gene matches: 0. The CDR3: CASSLGDRGSYEQYF. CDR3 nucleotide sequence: TGTGCCAGCAGCTTAGGGGACAGGGGGTCCTACGAGCAGTACTTC.

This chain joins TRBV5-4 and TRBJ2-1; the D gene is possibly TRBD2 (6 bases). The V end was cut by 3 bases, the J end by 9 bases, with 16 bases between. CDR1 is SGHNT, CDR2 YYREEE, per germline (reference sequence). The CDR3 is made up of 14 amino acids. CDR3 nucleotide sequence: TGTGCCAGCAGCTGGGGTGGAGGGGATGGTGAGCAGTTCTTC. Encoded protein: CASSWGGGDGEQFF.

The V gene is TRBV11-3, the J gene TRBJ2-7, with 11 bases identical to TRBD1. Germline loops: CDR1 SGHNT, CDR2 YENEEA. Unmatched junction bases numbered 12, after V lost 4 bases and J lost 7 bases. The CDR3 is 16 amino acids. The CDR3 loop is CASSSTKGQGVWEQYF. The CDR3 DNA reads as TGTGCCAGCAGCTCGACGAAGGGACAGGGGGTATGGGAGCAGTACTTC. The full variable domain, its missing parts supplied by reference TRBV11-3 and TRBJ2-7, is EAGVVQSPRYKIIEKKQPVAFWCNPISGHNTLYWYLQNLGQGPELLIRYENEEAVDDSQLPKDRFSAERLKGVDSTLKIQPAELGDSAVYLCASSSTKGQGVWEQYFGPGTRLTVT.

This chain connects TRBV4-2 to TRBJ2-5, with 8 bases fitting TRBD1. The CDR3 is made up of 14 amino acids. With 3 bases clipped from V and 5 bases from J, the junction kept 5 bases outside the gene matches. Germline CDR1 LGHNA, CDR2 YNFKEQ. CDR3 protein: CASSQTGAGETQYF. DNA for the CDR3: TGTGCCAGCAGCCAGACAGGGGCGGGGGAGACCCAGTACTTC.